This entry concerns a single T cell receptor (beta chain). The data were taken from a study of high-grade serous ovarian cancer treatment subgroups. Turning to the study itself: Each sample yielded on average 7,494 unique TCR beta rearrangements from roughly 15,000 reads.

Tumor samples were obtained before definitive surgery or chemotherapy. Clones were read by immunoSEQ multiplex PCR, and TCRdb kept only the in-frame ones, dropping some. The sample records about 660 clones, 65% to 70% being singletons. CDR1 and CDR2 from the germline V gene are MDHEN and SYDVKM. V dropped 2 bases and J dropped 6 bases, with 13 bases sitting between them. There are 14 residues in the CDR3. The specimen sequenced was tumor tissue. V is TRBV28 and J is TRBJ1-1, with D possibly TRBD1 on 5 matching bases. This receptor was obtained from a human donor with high-grade serous ovarian cancer. CDR3: CASSLRGRLAEAFF. The DNA for the CDR3 is TGTGCCAGCAGTTTACGGGGCAGGCTGGCTGAAGCTTTCTTT.